This T cell receptor (beta chain) was recovered during a study of blood T cells in healthy people across ages. A remark on this clonotype: What it binds is unknown.

With a J-beta primer mix and a sample-barcoded 5' primer, a second PCR ran 7 to 11 cycles. One entry per CDR3 protein results from TCRdb running MiXCR on the 5' RACE reads. This table has 850,000 to 1,100,000 distinct CDR3 sequences, around two fifths appearing once. Unmatched junction bases numbered 8, after V lost 1 base and J lost 3 bases. The CDR3 runs 17 residues. Germline CDR1 LGHDT, CDR2 YNNKEL (reference sequence). General study points: Diversity figures derived from one million T cells were judged to underestimate the true value. Per-million-T-cell TCR beta diversity fell roughly linearly with age.

The chain combines TRBV3-1 with TRBJ1-2, with 10 nucleotides matching TRBD1. The sequence derives from a man younger than 30 in good health. The sequencing input was blood. Here the CDR3 reads CASSQVYDRGRDYGYTF. The CDR3 DNA is TGTGCCAGCAGCCAAGTGTACGACAGGGGGCGAGACTATGGCTACACCTTC.